The source of this TCR beta chain is a study of blood T cell repertoires in COVID-19. Study in general: Donors in the United States, Italy and Spain gave samples during acute or convalescent COVID-19. Nucleic acid was either cDNA or gDNA, and it came from T cells, B-cell-depleted T cells, or PBMCs.

Per the original methods: Amplification of reference gene primers provided the estimated nucleated cell counts. The repertoire was sequenced with immunoSEQ multiplex PCR; TCRdb's copy has only in-frame clones and lacks some. Clone size and the V and J calls come from that table; the DNA yielded D and trimming. The sample lists 90,000 or so clones, about 90% seen once, with roughly 15% in the top ten. This sequence originates from a human donor in a cohort sampled during active COVID-19. The specimen was peripheral blood.

As DNA, the CDR3 is TGCGCCAGCAGTAGGGGGCAAGGGGCTGAAGCTTTCTTT. Encoded protein: CASSRGQGAEAFF. The rearrangement uses TRBV5-1 and TRBJ1-1, with 7 positions matching TRBD1. Germline CDR1 and CDR2: SGHRS and YFSETQ. V dropped 5 bases and J dropped 6; count of bases not matched to a gene: 7. This CDR3 comprises 13 residues.